These T cell receptor beta chains were read from a single sample in a study of OX40 agonist ivuxolimab in advanced cancers. Data came from immunoSEQ multiplex PCR; TCRdb stores just in-frame clones and leaves some out. The data contain around 64,000 clones, about 90% of them singletons. The sequences come from CD4+ or CD8+ T cells sorted from blood, collected in a trial of the OX40 agonist ivuxolimab. These TCRs come from an adult with an advanced solid tumor such as melanoma, head and neck, liver or kidney cancer. Both conserved end residues are part of each CDR3. The D gene is left open where the match is weak. Some rows mark clone size as missing; the rest say once, few, many or name a class of expanded clone.

size: .; D: TRBD2; J: TRBJ2-3; V: TRBV27; DNA: TGTGCCAGCAGAAGGCTAGCGGGAGTCCCAGATACGCAGTATTTT; CDR3: CASRRLAGVPDTQYF
size: once; D: .; J: TRBJ1-1; V: TRBV6-5; DNA: TGTGCCAGCAGTTACTCGGCCCAATCCTCTGAAGCTTTCTTT; CDR3: CASSYSAQSSEAFF
size: few; D: .; J: TRBJ1-5; V: TRBV6-6; DNA: TGTGCCAGCAGTAACAATCAGCCCCAGCATTTT; CDR3: CASSNNQPQHF
size: .; D: TRBD1; J: TRBJ2-1; V: TRBV28; DNA: TGTGCCAGCAGTACACCCGGGACAGGGGCCTACAATGAGCAGTTCTTC; CDR3: CASSTPGTGAYNEQFF
size: .; D: .; J: TRBJ1-1; V: TRBV7-3; DNA: TGTGCCAGCAGCCCCATCCCAGAAGACACTGAAGCTTTCTTT; CDR3: CASSPIPEDTEAFF
size: .; D: TRBD2; J: TRBJ2-1; V: TRBV2; DNA: TGTGCCAGCACCAAGGCGGCTAGCGGGAACGAGGAGCAGTTCTTC; CDR3: CASTKAASGNEEQFF
size: .; D: TRBD1; J: TRBJ1-5; V: TRBV5-6; DNA: TGTGCCAGCAGCTTACAGGGGGCTAATCAGCCCCAGCATTTT; CDR3: CASSLQGANQPQHF
size: .; D: .; J: TRBJ1-5; V: TRBV9; DNA: TGTGCCAGCAGCGTAGGGGGGAGCAGCAATCAGCCCCAGCATTTT; CDR3: CASSVGGSSNQPQHF
size: .; D: .; J: TRBJ2-3; V: TRBV9; DNA: TGTGCCAGCAGCGCCACCGGGACGTCCACAGATACGCAGTATTTT; CDR3: CASSATGTSTDTQYF
size: .; D: .; J: TRBJ1-2; V: TRBV27; DNA: TGTGCCAGCAGACCGGCGGGGACACTGTTTTATGGCTACACCTTC; CDR3: CASRPAGTLFYGYTF
size: .; D: .; J: TRBJ2-7; V: TRBV21-1; DNA: TGTGCCAGCAGCAAGGGTTGTCGTTCCGGACACCGAGGGATGAACGAGCAGTACTTC; CDR3: CASSKGCRSGHRGMNEQYF
size: .; D: .; J: TRBJ1-2; V: TRBV5-6; DNA: TGTGCCAGCAGCTTGATGCAGGAATATGGCTACACCTTC; CDR3: CASSLMQEYGYTF
size: .; D: .; J: TRBJ2-7; V: TRBV7-8; DNA: TGTGCCAGCAGCGTTAGTCGGGGGTACGAGCAGTACTTC; CDR3: CASSVSRGYEQYF
size: .; D: TRBD1; J: TRBJ2-7; V: TRBV7-8; DNA: TGTGCCAGCAGCACCCCGGGACAGGGAGACTACGAGCAGTACTTC; CDR3: CASSTPGQGDYEQYF
size: .; D: .; J: TRBJ2-7; V: TRBV27; DNA: TGTGCCAGCAGTTTAGGACGGGACTACGAGCAGTACTTC; CDR3: CASSLGRDYEQYF
size: .; D: .; J: TRBJ2-1; V: TRBV11-3; DNA: TGTGCCAGCAGCCCGCGGAAGGGTAACAATGAGCAGTTCTTC; CDR3: CASSPRKGNNEQFF
size: .; D: .; J: TRBJ2-5; V: TRBV28; DNA: TGTGCCAGCAGTCCTGGGCCCCAAGAGACCCAGTACTTC; CDR3: CASSPGPQETQYF
size: .; D: .; J: TRBJ2-7; V: TRBV19; DNA: TGTGCCAGTAGTATAGCCCTTGGGGAGCAGTACTTC; CDR3: CASSIALGEQYF
size: .; D: TRBD1; J: TRBJ2-7; V: TRBV7-2; DNA: TGTGCCAGCAGCCGAGGGGGCGACTACGAGCAGTACTTC; CDR3: CASSRGGDYEQYF
size: once; D: .; J: TRBJ2-7; V: TRBV19; DNA: TGTGCCAGTAGTATGGGGAGCAACTACGAGCAGTACTTC; CDR3: CASSMGSNYEQYF
size: .; D: .; J: TRBJ2-7; V: TRBV27; DNA: TGTGCCAGCAGTTTAACCTCAAACGGGGAGCAGTACTTC; CDR3: CASSLTSNGEQYF
size: .; D: .; J: TRBJ2-1; V: TRBV10-1; DNA: TGCGCCAGCAGTGAGAGCGGACTGAGCTCCTACAATGAGCAGTTCTTC; CDR3: CASSESGLSSYNEQFF
size: few; D: TRBD2; J: TRBJ2-3; V: TRBV7-9; DNA: TGTGCCAGCAGCTGGCCCCGGACTAGCGGGAGTACAGATACGCAGTATTTT; CDR3: CASSWPRTSGSTDTQYF
size: few; D: TRBD1; J: TRBJ1-2; V: TRBV7-9; DNA: TGTGCCAGCAGCTCTGAGGACAGGGCGCTTGGCTACACCTTC; CDR3: CASSSEDRALGYTF
size: .; D: .; J: TRBJ1-1; V: TRBV19; DNA: TGTGCCAGTAGTATGGTATTTAGGGGGGGAATGAACACTGAAGCTTTCTTT; CDR3: CASSMVFRGGMNTEAFF
size: once; D: .; J: TRBJ2-7; V: TRBV5-6; DNA: TGTGCCAGCAGCCATAACGGAGTGGGCTCCTACGAGCAGTACTTC; CDR3: CASSHNGVGSYEQYF
size: .; D: .; J: TRBJ1-2; V: TRBV2; DNA: TGTGCCAGCAGTGATTCTTTTAGCTATGGCTACACCTTC; CDR3: CASSDSFSYGYTF